The 25 T cell receptor beta chains below all came from one sample that was sequenced in a study of shared clonotypes between healthy human individuals. Some clones are missing from TCRdb's copy, which holds only in-frame ones; the method was immunoSEQ multiplex PCR. In the table there are 950,000 to 1,300,000 clones, about 74% of which are singletons. Sequencing was done on a sample of memory CD4+ T cells sorted from blood. The subset is: CD45RA-negative fraction. The receptor set was obtained from a man aged 18 to 29 in good health.

The rearrangement links TRBV18 to TRBJ2-5; D not certain. Germline CDR1 KGHSH, CDR2 LQKENI. Trimming took off 6 bases at V and 5 bases at J, with 10 bases between the two ends. This CDR3 contains 12 residues. The CDR3 DNA follows: TGTGCCAGCTCGCCAACCGAGGAGACCCAGTACTTC. Protein sequence: CASSPTEETQYF.

The chain uses TRBV2 and TRBJ1-2; the D gene is possibly TRBD1 (5 bases). CDR1 is SNHLY, CDR2 FYNNEI, per germline. Trimming shortened V by 4 bases and J by 5 bases, and 17 bases separated the two germline ends. The CDR3 spans 15 residues. CDR3 sequence: CASSGGSREGYGYTF. The CDR3 nucleotides read TGTGCCAGCAGTGGAGGGTCTCGGGAGGGGTATGGCTACACCTTC.

The V gene is TRBV27, the J gene TRBJ2-5; TRBD1 aligns across 9 bases. Trimming took 6 bases from V and 10 from J; bases not matched to a gene: 21. The CDR3 covers 17 residues. Germline CDR1 reads MNHEY; CDR2 reads SMNVEV (reference sequence). Written as DNA, the CDR3 is TGTGCCAGCAGCGATTCCGGACAGGGGCGGGGCCAAGGGGGCCAGTACTTC. Residues: CASSDSGQGRGQGGQYF.

The rearrangement joins TRBV5-8 to TRBJ2-7, with 8 bases matching TRBD1. Germline values: CDR1 SGHTS, CDR2 YDEGEE. The V gene end was trimmed by 1 base and the J gene end by 6 bases; junction bases not matched to a gene: 6. This CDR3 comprises 14 residues. The CDR3 nucleotides are TGTGCCAGCAGCTTGCGGACAGGGCTCGGCGAGCAGTACTTC. Its translation is CASSLRTGLGEQYF.

Notes on this clone: One junction end disagrees with the germline gene, perhaps due to a read error. The same CDR3 can be traced to other DNA sequences in this sample. The V call is TRBV28, the J call TRBJ1-6; the D gene is possibly TRBD1 (5 bases). The length of the CDR3 is 17 residues. Germline V gene lookup returns CDR1 MDHEN and CDR2 SYDVKM. The CDR3, as DNA: TGTGCCAGCAAGGCGATGGGAGGGGCCTCCTATAATTCACCCCTTCACTTT. It encodes CASKAMGGASYNSPLHF.

The gene calls are TRBV6-1 and TRBJ1-5, with TRBD1 matching 9 bases. J gave up 4 bases and V 6 bases, and 7 bases lay outside the gene matches. Germline lookup yields CDR1 MNHNS and CDR2 SASEGT. CDR3 length: 15 amino acids. The CDR3: CASREMGQGNQPQHF. CDR3 bases: TGTGCCAGCAGGGAGATGGGACAGGGAAATCAGCCCCAGCATTTT.

The chain is built from TRBV25-1 and TRBJ2-6, with D hard to call. Germline V gene sequence: CDR1 MGHDK, CDR2 SYGVNS. Trimming took 1 base from V and 0 from J, leaving 10 bases between them. The CDR3 has 17 amino acids. CDR3 nucleotides: TGTGCCAGCAGTGAATCCGGCGTCCGCTCTGGGGCCAACGTCCTGACTTTC. The encoded protein is CASSESGVRSGANVLTF.

This chain uses TRBV25-1 with TRBJ2-5; D uncertain. This CDR3 contains 15 residues. V lost 3 bases and J lost 5, with 16 bases in between. Germline V gene lookup returns CDR1 MGHDK and CDR2 SYGVNS. Here the CDR3 reads CASSEGGASRETQYF. The CDR3 DNA follows: TGTGCCAGCAGTGAGGGTGGCGCCAGCAGGGAGACCCAGTACTTC.

The sample holds many counts of this clone. The chain is built from TRBV2 and TRBJ2-3; no definite D call. V shed 8 bases and J shed 2 bases, with 5 bases lying between them. Germline values: CDR1 SNHLY, CDR2 FYNNEI. This CDR3 spans 11 amino acids. CDR3 protein: CASGITDTQYF. DNA for the CDR3: TGTGCCAGCGGTATCACAGATACGCAGTATTTT.

The chain recombines TRBV10-3 with TRBJ1-1; TRBD1 is a possible D gene (6 bases). The V and J ends lost 6 bases and 1 base respectively, with 15 bases between them. Germline V lookup: CDR1 ENHRY, CDR2 SYGVKD. The length of the CDR3 is 15 residues. The CDR3 region has the DNA TGTGCCATCAGCGCCCCGGGACAAGCGAACACTGAAGCTTTCTTT. Protein: CAISAPGQANTEAFF.

Only a few counts were recorded for this clone. The chain employs TRBV7-9 and TRBJ2-5; the D is unclear. The J call may be incorrect, as the DNA end agrees better with TRBJ2-7. The CDR3 runs 15 residues. Germline-derived CDR1 and CDR2 are SEHNR and FQNEAQ (reference sequence). The CDR3 protein is CASSLRIGPSYEQYF. The CDR3 DNA follows: TGTGCCAGCAGCTTAAGGATCGGTCCATCCTACGAGCAGTACTTC.

J is TRBJ2-7 and V is TRBV18; D could derive from TRBD1 or TRBD2 (6 bases each). V dropped 3 bases and J dropped 6 bases, with 15 bases sitting between them. The CDR3 is 14 amino acids. The V gene's germline CDR1 is KGHSH and CDR2 LQKENI. The DNA of the CDR3 is TGTGCCAGCTCACCCACAGTACAGGGAGGCGAGCAGTACTTC. This gives the protein CASSPTVQGGEQYF.

This chain uses TRBV5-4 with TRBJ2-1; TRBD2 aligns across 7 bases. CDR3 size: 15 residues. CDR1 is SGHNT, CDR2 YYREEE, per germline (reference sequence). J lost 2 bases, V lost 3 bases, and 5 bases had no gene match. The CDR3 DNA is TGTGCCAGCAGCTCCCCCGGGACTACCTACAATGAGCAGTTCTTC. Translating it yields CASSSPGTTYNEQFF.

This clone appeared once. The chain has TRBV5-1 and TRBJ2-5; 10 bases match TRBD1. This CDR3 region has 14 residues. V gave up 8 bases and J gave up 1 base; unmatched junction bases: 5. CDR1 is SGHRS and CDR2 is YFSETQ in the germline V gene. CDR3 sequence: CASETGGRQETQYF. The CDR3 DNA reads as TGCGCCAGTGAGACAGGGGGCCGCCAAGAGACCCAGTACTTC.

This chain uses TRBV7-3 with TRBJ2-3; 10 nucleotides agree with TRBD2. Germline loops: CDR1 SGHTA, CDR2 FQGTGA. The CDR3 contains 17 residues. V dropped 0 bases and J dropped 6; count of bases not matched to a gene: 9. CDR3 DNA: TGTGCCAGCAGCTTAACGAGGACTAGCGGCGTTTCGGATACGCAGTATTTT. Its translation is CASSLTRTSGVSDTQYF.

This clone was seen a handful of times. The V call is TRBV4-1, the J call TRBJ1-5; D possibly corresponds to TRBD1 (6 bases). This CDR3 contains 16 residues. Germline CDR1 MGHRA, CDR2 YSYEKL. The V gene lost 1 base and the J gene lost 3 bases, with 13 bases spanning the gap. CDR3 loop: CASSQVPTGTNQPQHF. The CDR3 DNA follows: TGCGCCAGCAGCCAAGTTCCCACAGGGACCAATCAGCCCCAGCATTTT.

V gene TRBV5-1 combines with J gene TRBJ2-7; maybe TRBD1 (6 bases). The CDR3 is 13 residues long. Trimming removed 0 bases at V and 5 bases at J, with 9 bases between. CDR1 is SGHRS and CDR2 is YFSETQ in the germline V gene. CDR3 region: CASSLGQVDEQYF. The CDR3 DNA sequence: TGCGCCAGCAGCTTGGGACAGGTGGACGAGCAGTACTTC.

The chain links TRBV27 to TRBJ1-1, with a possible D match to TRBD1 (5 bases). Germline assignment: CDR1 MNHEY and CDR2 SMNVEV (reference sequence). V was shortened by 2 bases and J by 4 bases, with 11 bases between the two germline ends. This CDR3 spans 14 amino acids. In DNA, the CDR3 is TGTGCCAGCAGTTTAACCCCCGGGACCACTGAAGCTTTCTTT. This gives the protein CASSLTPGTTEAFF.

V and J are TRBV19 and TRBJ1-4, with D hard to call. Trimming took off 1 base at V and 6 bases at J, with 24 bases between the two ends. The CDR3 totals 19 residues. Germline lookup yields CDR1 LNHDA and CDR2 SQIVND (reference sequence). The CDR3 DNA sequence: TGTGCCAGTAGTATAGGCCGCTCCCTCGGCACTGGACGGTATGAAAAACTGTTTTTT. Translation gives CASSIGRSLGTGRYEKLFF. The variable domain in full, completed from reference TRBV19 and TRBJ1-4, reads DGGITQSPKYLFRKEGQNVTLSCEQNLNHDAMYWYRQDPGQGLRLIYYSQIVNDFQKGDIAEGYSVSREKKESFPLTVTSAQKNPTAFYLCASSIGRSLGTGRYEKLFFGSGTQLSVL.

This clone showed up just once. The chain couples TRBV15 to TRBJ1-5; D may be TRBD1 (5 bases). The CDR3 is made up of 15 amino acids. Between the trimmed V and J ends, which lost 5 bases and 9 bases, there was a span of 20 bases. Per the germline V gene, CDR1 is LNHNV and CDR2 is YYDKDF (reference sequence). The CDR3 coding sequence is TGTGCCACCAGCGCACCCCCTCAGGCAGGGTGGCCCCAGCATTTT. The encoded protein is CATSAPPQAGWPQHF.

The J gene is TRBJ1-3, the V gene TRBV5-4; D uncertain. V lost 4 bases and J 3 bases, leaving 14 bases between the germline ends. This CDR3 is built from 15 residues. Germline loops: CDR1 SGHNT, CDR2 YYREEE (reference sequence). CDR3 region: CASSPWGVDGNTIYF. In DNA form, the CDR3 reads TGTGCCAGCAGCCCGTGGGGAGTGGATGGAAACACCATATATTTT.

This chain links TRBV5-6 with TRBJ2-7; possibly TRBD1 for D (5 bases). V gave up 2 bases and J gave up 3 bases, with 15 bases separating them. The CDR3 is 15 residues long. CDR1 and CDR2 (germline): SGHDT, YYEEEE. The CDR3 here is CASSFLGQGNYEQYF. Written as DNA, the CDR3 is TGTGCCAGCAGCTTTTTAGGGCAGGGAAACTACGAGCAGTACTTC.

The chain recombines TRBV10-1 with TRBJ1-6, with D possibly TRBD1 on 6 matching bases. There are 13 residues in the CDR3. The germline V gene encodes CDR1 WNHNN and CDR2 SYGVQD (reference sequence). V lost 6 bases to trimming and J lost 7 bases, with 10 bases between them. CDR3 amino acids: CASSRDINSPLHF. CDR3 nucleotide sequence: TGCGCCAGCAGCCGGGACATAAATTCACCCCTCCACTTT.

The chain has TRBV2 and TRBJ1-2; TRBD1 matches at 7 bases. Per the germline V gene, CDR1 is SNHLY and CDR2 is FYNNEI. This CDR3 comprises 14 residues. The trim removed 0 bases at V and 8 bases at J, leaving 6 bases unmatched. The CDR3 coding sequence is TGTGCCAGCAGTGAAGCGACAGGGAGGAGGGGCTACACCTTC. Translated: CASSEATGRRGYTF.

The DNA of the CDR3 is TGTGCCAGCAGTTCGGGACTACCGACCTACAATGAGCAGTTCTTC. Amino acids: CASSSGLPTYNEQFF. The V and J genes are TRBV27 and TRBJ2-1; 7 nucleotides align to TRBD2. The CDR3 runs 15 residues. The V gene end was trimmed by 4 bases and the J gene end by 2 bases; junction bases not matched to a gene: 5. Per the germline V gene, CDR1 is MNHEY and CDR2 is SMNVEV (reference sequence).